A selection of T cell receptor beta chains follows, all from one sample in a study of T cell responses to AZD1222 COVID-19 vaccine. Produced via immunoSEQ multiplex PCR; TCRdb's table is partial and in-frame only. The table shows 100,000 to 150,000 clones, with about 88% occurring only once. The sample consisted of peripheral blood, taken on day 0 of AZD1222 vaccination. Every receptor here comes from an adult in good health. CDR3s include the opening cysteine and the closing phenylalanine or tryptophan. Fields, in order: J gene, CDR3 length, clone size, D gene, V gene, CDR3 DNA, CDR3 protein. A D gene is named only where the DNA matches it firmly. Clone size is not always given. Where it is, it says once, few, many or a class for expanded clones.

>TRBJ1-1|14|-|-|TRBV18
TGTGCCAGCTCACCACCGAGCAGGCCCACTGAAGCTTTCTTT
CASSPPSRPTEAFF
>TRBJ2-5|15|-|-|TRBV6-2/TRBV6-3
TGTGCCAGCAGTTTAAGCAGGGGACGTGGGGAGACCCAGTACTTC
CASSLSRGRGETQYF
>TRBJ2-5|15|-|-|TRBV4-1
TGCGCCAGCAGCCAAGACGAGGGGATACAAGAGACCCAGTACTTC
CASSQDEGIQETQYF
>TRBJ2-7|16|-|-|TRBV9
TGTGCCAGCAGGGTTCGCGGGATCCCTACGGTCCGCGAGCAGTACTTC
CASRVRGIPTVREQYF
>TRBJ2-7|13|-|-|TRBV3-1/TRBV3-2
TGTGCCAGCGCTCGCGGGGGACACTACGAGCAGTACTTC
CASARGGHYEQYF
>TRBJ1-2|13|-|-|TRBV28
TGTGCCAGCAGTTCTGGCAGTTACTATGGCTACACCTTC
CASSSGSYYGYTF
>TRBJ2-7|14|-|TRBD1|TRBV7-2
TGTGCCAGCAGCTTTAACAGGGGGCAGGCCGAGCAGTACTTC
CASSFNRGQAEQYF
>TRBJ2-2|14|-|-|TRBV2
TGTGCCAGCAGTGAGGTGGTAAGGTCCGGGGAGCTGTTTTTT
CASSEVVRSGELFF
>TRBJ2-3|15|-|-|TRBV24-1
TGTGCCACCAGTGATTTTCGCAGAAACACAGATACGCAGTATTTT
CATSDFRRNTDTQYF
>TRBJ2-7|16|few|TRBD2|TRBV6-5
TGTGCCAGCAGTTACGCTGGGACTAGCGTTACCTACGAGCAGTACTTC
CASSYAGTSVTYEQYF
>TRBJ1-1|16|once|TRBD1|TRBV5-1
TGCGCCAGCAGCTCCCGGGACAGGGCCCTGAACACTGAAGCTTTCTTT
CASSSRDRALNTEAFF
>TRBJ1-1|10|-|-|TRBV12-3/TRBV12-4
TGTGCCAGCAGTCCGTCTGAAGCTTTCTTT
CASSPSEAFF
>TRBJ2-7|15|-|TRBD2|TRBV10-3
TGTGCCATCAGGGGGGGGGCTAGCGGGAGCTACGAGCAGTACTTC
CAIRGGASGSYEQYF
>TRBJ2-1|15|-|-|TRBV5-1
TGCGCCAGCAGCTCGGACTTCAGCTCCTACAATGAGCAGTTCTTC
CASSSDFSSYNEQFF
>TRBJ2-3|14|-|-|TRBV13
TGTGCCAGCAGCACTCAACAGGGCACAGATACGCAGTATTTT
CASSTQQGTDTQYF
>TRBJ1-1|15|-|-|TRBV28
TGTGCCAGCAGTTTATCGCTGGGGGCGCGCACTGAAGCTTTCTTT
CASSLSLGARTEAFF
>TRBJ2-7|15|few|TRBD1|TRBV29-1
TGCAGCGTTGGCCCAGGGGGCGATCATGCCTACGAGCAGTACTTC
CSVGPGGDHAYEQYF
>TRBJ2-2|15|-|-|TRBV11-1
TGTGCCAGCAGCTTAGAGATGGCCAACACCGGGGAGCTGTTTTTT
CASSLEMANTGELFF
>TRBJ2-1|14|-|-|TRBV19
TGTGCCAGCAGGGACCGGAGCTCCTACAATGAGCAGTTCTTC
CASRDRSSYNEQFF
>TRBJ1-4|14|once|-|TRBV30
TGTGCCTGGAGTCGGGGAAGCCTTAATGAAAAACTGTTTTTT
CAWSRGSLNEKLFF
>TRBJ2-3|17|-|TRBD2|TRBV11-3
TGTGCCAGCAGCTTAGACCTAGCGGGGGGTCTCACAGATACGCAGTATTTT
CASSLDLAGGLTDTQYF
>TRBJ1-4|16|few|TRBD1|TRBV6-1
TGTGCCAGCAGTGAGACCACCGGGACAGGGGATGAAAAACTGTTTTTT
CASSETTGTGDEKLFF
>TRBJ1-2|13|-|-|TRBV10-1
TGCGCCAGCAGCGCCGCTTCCGGGGGTGGCTACACCTTC
CASSAASGGGYTF
>TRBJ2-7|14|-|-|TRBV28
TGTGCCAGCACCCCGCCGGGACAAAGCTACGAGCAGTACTTC
CASTPPGQSYEQYF
>TRBJ1-1|14|-|-|TRBV5-1
TGCGCCAGCAGCTTGACCCCGACGAACACTGAAGCTTTCTTT
CASSLTPTNTEAFF
>TRBJ2-6|18|-|TRBD2|TRBV5-1
TGCGCCAGCAGCTCTCTAGCGGGAGAGAGCTCTGGGGCCAACGTCCTGACTTTC
CASSSLAGESSGANVLTF
>TRBJ1-1|13|-|-|TRBV18
TGTGCCAGCTCACAGGGGAAGAACACTGAAGCTTTCTTT
CASSQGKNTEAFF
>TRBJ1-1|14|-|TRBD1|TRBV19
TGTGCCAGTAGTATAACAGGGGTGAACACTGAAGCTTTCTTT
CASSITGVNTEAFF
>TRBJ1-6|16|-|-|TRBV10-1
TGCGCCAGCAGTGCCGACAGGCGATCAGATAATTCACCCCTCCACTTT
CASSADRRSDNSPLHF
>TRBJ2-1|15|-|TRBD2|TRBV4-2
TGTGCCAGCAGCCAAAAGACTAGCGGGGGGAATGAGCAGTTCTTC
CASSQKTSGGNEQFF
>TRBJ1-1|13|-|-|TRBV6-2/TRBV6-3
TGTGCCAGCACCCCGGAGGAGAACACTGAAGCTTTCTTT
CASTPEENTEAFF
>TRBJ2-3|13|-|-|TRBV7-9
TGTGCCAGCAGCCTGATCCCTAAAGATACGCAGTATTTT
CASSLIPKDTQYF
>TRBJ1-1|15|-|-|TRBV6-5
TGTGCCAGCACCTTATTTCAGGGATTGAACACTGAAGCTTTCTTT
CASTLFQGLNTEAFF
>TRBJ1-1|16|-|-|TRBV4-2
TGTGCCAGCAGCCCCAGGGTAGGGGAAATGTGGACTGAAGCTTTCTTT
CASSPRVGEMWTEAFF
>TRBJ2-7|13|few|TRBD1|TRBV7-9
TGTGCCAGCAGCCCGGGACAGGTCTACGAGCAGTACTTC
CASSPGQVYEQYF
>TRBJ1-2|15|-|-|TRBV7-9
TGTGCCAGCAGCTTAACCGGGACTGAGAACTATGGCTACACCTTC
CASSLTGTENYGYTF
>TRBJ1-3|13|-|-|TRBV19
TGTGCCAGTAACCCCAACGCGGGAAACACCATATATTTT
CASNPNAGNTIYF